These 5 T cell receptor beta chains share one sample of origin, sequenced in a study of blood T cell repertoires in COVID-19. The assay was immunoSEQ multiplex PCR, and TCRdb's table has in-frame clones only and misses some. The sample lists roughly 260,000 clones, around 87% occurring once. Sequences were obtained from peripheral blood. Every receptor here comes from a woman aged 50 to 65 with acute or convalescent COVID-19.

This rearrangement joins TRBV6-5 to TRBJ1-5; D possibly corresponds to TRBD1 (6 bases). CDR1 is MNHEY, CDR2 SVGAGI, per germline. The V end lost 5 bases, the J end lost 0 bases, and 11 bases lay between the germline ends. The length of the CDR3 is 15 residues. Here the CDR3 DNA reads TGTGCCAGCAGTCGGACAGCTAATAGCAATCAGCCCCAGCATTTT. It translates to CASSRTANSNQPQHF.

The genes are TRBV11-2 and TRBJ1-1; possible D gene TRBD1, 6 bases. The CDR3 spans 14 residues. CDR1 is SGHAT, CDR2 FQNNGV, per germline. V shed 5 bases and J shed 0 bases, with 10 bases lying between them. The CDR3 here is CASSPGHLNTEAFF. CDR3 DNA sequence: TGTGCCAGCAGCCCGGGACACTTGAACACTGAAGCTTTCTTT.

The rearrangement joins TRBV28 to TRBJ2-7; 12 positions agree with TRBD2. CDR1 is MDHEN, CDR2 SYDVKM, per germline. This CDR3 is 15 amino acids long. V trimming: 3 bases; J trimming: 2 bases; junction bases outside the gene matches: 2. As DNA, the CDR3 is TGTGCCAGCAGTTTTGGACTAGCGGGGACCTACGAGCAGTACTTC. This sequence encodes CASSFGLAGTYEQYF. The whole variable domain, filled in from reference TRBV28 and TRBJ2-7, reads DVKVTQSSRYLVKRTGEKVFLECVQDMDHENMFWYRQDPGLGLRLIYFSYDVKMKEKGDIPEGYSVSREKKERFSLILESASTNQTSMYLCASSFGLAGTYEQYFGPGTRLTVT.

This clone appeared a few times. The chain joins TRBV5-4 to TRBJ1-2; D possibly corresponds to TRBD1 (5 bases). The germline CDR1 and CDR2 sequences are SGHNT and YYREEE (reference sequence). This CDR3 spans 14 amino acids. Trimming stripped 4 bases from V and 0 bases from J, with 10 bases between. CDR3 sequence reads: CASSLGTSNYGYTF. CDR3 sequence (DNA): TGTGCCAGCAGCCTAGGGACTTCTAACTATGGCTACACCTTC.

CDR3 DNA sequence: TGTGCCAGCAGTGCAAGGACAGGGGCCCTCACCTACGAGCAGTACTTC. Translated, it gives CASSARTGALTYEQYF. This sequence joins TRBV27 and TRBJ2-7, with TRBD1 matching 9 bases. The CDR3 has 16 amino acids. Losses at the gene ends were 5 bases for V and 2 bases for J; bases not matched to a gene: 10. Per germline, CDR1 MNHEY and CDR2 SMNVEV (reference sequence).